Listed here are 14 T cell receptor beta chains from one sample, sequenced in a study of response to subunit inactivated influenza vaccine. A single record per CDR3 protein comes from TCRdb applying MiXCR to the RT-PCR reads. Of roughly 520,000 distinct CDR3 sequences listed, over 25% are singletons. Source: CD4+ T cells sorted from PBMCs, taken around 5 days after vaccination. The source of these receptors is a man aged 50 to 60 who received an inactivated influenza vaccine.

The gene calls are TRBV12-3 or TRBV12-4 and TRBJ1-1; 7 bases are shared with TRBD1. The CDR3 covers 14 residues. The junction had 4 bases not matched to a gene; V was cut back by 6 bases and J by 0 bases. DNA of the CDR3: TGTGCCAGCAGGCGGGGACAGCTGAACACTGAAGCTTTCTTT. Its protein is CASRRGQLNTEAFF.

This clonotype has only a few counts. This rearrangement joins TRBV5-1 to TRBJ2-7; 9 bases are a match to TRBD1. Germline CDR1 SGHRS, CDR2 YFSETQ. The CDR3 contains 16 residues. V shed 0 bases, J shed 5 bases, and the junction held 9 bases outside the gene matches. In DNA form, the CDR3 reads TGCGCCAGCAGCTTGGCCCCTTCCGGGACAGGGAACGAGCAGTACTTC. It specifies CASSLAPSGTGNEQYF.

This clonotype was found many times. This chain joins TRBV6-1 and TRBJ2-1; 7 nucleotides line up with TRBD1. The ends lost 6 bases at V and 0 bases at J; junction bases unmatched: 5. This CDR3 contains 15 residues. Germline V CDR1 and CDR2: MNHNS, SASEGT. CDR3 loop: CASSPDRSSYNEQFF. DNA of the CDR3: TGTGCCAGCAGCCCGGACAGGAGCTCCTACAATGAGCAGTTCTTC.

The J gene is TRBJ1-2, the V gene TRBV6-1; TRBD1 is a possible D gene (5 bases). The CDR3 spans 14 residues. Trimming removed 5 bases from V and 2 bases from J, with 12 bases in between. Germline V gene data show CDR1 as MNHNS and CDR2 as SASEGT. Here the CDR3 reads CASSNLDINYGYTF. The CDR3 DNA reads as TGTGCCAGCAGTAATCTGGACATCAACTATGGCTACACCTTC.

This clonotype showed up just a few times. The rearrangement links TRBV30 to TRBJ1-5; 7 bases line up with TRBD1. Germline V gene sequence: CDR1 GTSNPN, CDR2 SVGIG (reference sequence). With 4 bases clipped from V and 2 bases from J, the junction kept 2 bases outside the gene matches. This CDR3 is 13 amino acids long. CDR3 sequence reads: CAWTGGGNQPQHF. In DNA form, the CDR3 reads TGTGCCTGGACAGGGGGTGGCAATCAGCCCCAGCATTTT.

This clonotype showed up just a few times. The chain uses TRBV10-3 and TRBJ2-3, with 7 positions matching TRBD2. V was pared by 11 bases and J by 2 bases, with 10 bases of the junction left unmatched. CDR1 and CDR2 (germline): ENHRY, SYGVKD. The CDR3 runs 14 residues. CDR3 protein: CASRLAENTDTQYF. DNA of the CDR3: TGTGCCTCTCGACTAGCCGAAAACACAGATACGCAGTATTTT.

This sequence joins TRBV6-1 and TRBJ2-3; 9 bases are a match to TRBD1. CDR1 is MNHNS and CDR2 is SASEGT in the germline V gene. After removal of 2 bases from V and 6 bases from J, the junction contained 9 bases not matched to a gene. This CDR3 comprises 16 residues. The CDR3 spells CASSERRGQGRDTQYF. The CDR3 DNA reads TGTGCCAGCAGTGAAAGGCGGGGACAGGGCAGGGATACGCAGTATTTT.

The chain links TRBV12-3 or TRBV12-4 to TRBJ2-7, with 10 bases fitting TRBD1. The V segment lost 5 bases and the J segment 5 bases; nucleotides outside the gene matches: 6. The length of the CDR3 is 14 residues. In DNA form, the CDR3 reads TGTGCCAGCAGTCGCGGGACAGGGGACCACGAGCAGTACTTC. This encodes CASSRGTGDHEQYF.

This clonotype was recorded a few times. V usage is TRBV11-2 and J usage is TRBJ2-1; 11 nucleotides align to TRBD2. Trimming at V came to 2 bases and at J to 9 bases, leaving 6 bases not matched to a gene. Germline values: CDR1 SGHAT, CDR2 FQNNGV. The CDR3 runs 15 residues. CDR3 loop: CASSLHASGGLEQFF. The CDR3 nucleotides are TGTGCCAGCAGCTTACACGCTAGCGGGGGGCTTGAGCAGTTCTTC.

The CDR3: CASSSLAGGGLETQYF. The CDR3 nucleotides read TGTGCCAGCAGCTCCTTAGCGGGAGGAGGGTTGGAGACCCAGTACTTC. V gene TRBV7-6 combines with J gene TRBJ2-5; 10 bases are a match to TRBD2. Germline-derived CDR1 and CDR2 are SGHVS and FNYEAQ. V shed 4 bases and J 5 bases; nucleotides not matched to a gene: 10. The CDR3 is made up of 16 amino acids.

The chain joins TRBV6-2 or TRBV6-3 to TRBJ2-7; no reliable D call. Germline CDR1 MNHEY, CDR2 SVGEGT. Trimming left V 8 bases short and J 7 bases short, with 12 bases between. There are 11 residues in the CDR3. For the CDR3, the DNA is TGTGCCAGCTCCCAATACTATGAGCAGTACTTC. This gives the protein CASSQYYEQYF.

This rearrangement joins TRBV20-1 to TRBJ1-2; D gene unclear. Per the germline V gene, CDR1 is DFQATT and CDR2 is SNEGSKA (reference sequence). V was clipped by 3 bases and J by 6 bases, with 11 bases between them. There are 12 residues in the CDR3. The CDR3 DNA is TGCAGTGCTAGTAGAGGAAGGCATGGCTACACCTTC. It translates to CSASRGRHGYTF.

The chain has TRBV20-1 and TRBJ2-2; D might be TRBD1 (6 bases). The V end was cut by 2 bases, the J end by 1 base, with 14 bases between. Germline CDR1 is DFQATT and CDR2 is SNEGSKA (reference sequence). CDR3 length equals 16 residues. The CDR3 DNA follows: TGCAGTGCTAGAAACCCCATGACAGGGAACACCGGGGAGCTGTTTTTT. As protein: CSARNPMTGNTGELFF.

The DNA of the CDR3 is TGTGCCAGCAGCTCCCGGGACTTTTACAATGAGCAGTTCTTC. Translating gives CASSSRDFYNEQFF. The rearrangement joins TRBV7-2 to TRBJ2-1; D possibly corresponds to TRBD2 (6 bases). This CDR3 region has 14 residues. V was clipped by 4 bases and J by 4 bases, with 11 bases between them. Germline CDR1 reads SGHTA; CDR2 reads FQGNSA.